This TCR beta chain emerged from a study of Ad26.COV2.S vaccination and SARS-CoV-2 variants (dated by TCRdb to 2020 to 2023). General notes on the study: Sequencing of the TCRbeta repertoire served to evaluate the specificity and breadth of SARS-CoV-2-reactive T cell receptors following Ad26.COV2.S vaccination. The TCR-sequenced set comprised around 30 samples: around 20 Ad26.COV2.S vaccine recipients, 5 placebo recipients and 8 SARS-CoV-2 convalescent individuals.

TCRbeta CDR3 regions were sequenced with the immunoSEQ Assay. After extraction, genomic DNA underwent amplification by bias-controlled multiplex PCR, followed by high-throughput sequencing. The authors' analysis ran thus. To quantify the absolute abundance of every unique TCRbeta CDR3 region, sequences were collapsed and filtered. T cell fraction was estimated by normalizing TCRbeta template counts to usable DNA, with usable DNA measured through amplification of reference genes found in all nucleated cells. Repertoire TCRs were annotated as SARS-CoV-2-specific by exact matching of V gene, CDR3 amino acid sequence and J gene to a known reactive TCR set. MIRA supplied the reference SARS-CoV-2 TCR set, which was filtered for enrichment in COVID-19-positive ImmuneCODE repertoires so that public or cross-reactive TCRs were removed. Using the MIRA antigens, annotated TCRs were further analysed by specific ORF or by position within an ORF. Breadth was defined as the number of annotated unique rearrangements divided by the total number of unique productive rearrangements, and depth was defined as the summed frequency of the annotated unique rearrangements. TCR breadth was compared between groups using two-sided Wilcoxon rank-sum tests. TCRdb limited this immuneACCESS table to in-frame rearrangements with V and J called. A share of clones is missing; checked studies link under half to unresolved V genes, and the rest is unexplained. V and J calls and clone size come straight from that table; D and trimming were deduced from the DNA. The sample table records about 350,000 clones; roughly 94% of these occur just once. The ten largest make up under 4% of the sample.

Beyond this particular receptor, the publication reports: Non-spike TCR breadth was comparable between vaccine and placebo recipients, consistent with the vaccine containing only spike. After vaccination, substantial breadth of spike-specific CD8+ and CD4+ T cell responses was reported. The authors noted that total T cell responses may have been underestimated by the TCR breadth and depth analyses. Compared with placebo recipients, Ad26.COV2.S recipients showed higher spike-specific TCR breadth (P = 0.0014).

Reading the germline V gene (reference sequence) gives CDR1 LNHDA and CDR2 SQIVND. V is cut back by 4 bases and J by 5 bases, with 3 bases in the junction unmatched. Spanning cysteine to phenylalanine, the CDR3 consists of 14 amino acids. CDR3 DNA is the only sequence kept; it has 42 bases, read in frame from the first base. Details on this clone: There is no known antigen for this receptor. The sample holds no much larger clone one base away, and base qualities are not on file.

Taken with the paper, the label for time point translates to: individuals recovered from natural SARS-CoV-2 infection. This chain is built from TRBV19 and TRBJ2-2; 8 nucleotides in the junction match TRBD1. The sample in question was peripheral blood, obtained after recovery from COVID-19. The TCR sequence derives from a human donor who had recovered from COVID-19. The CDR3 loop reads CASSTHRGTGELFF. At the DNA level, the sequence is TGTGCCAGTAGTACACACAGGGGGACCGGGGAGCTGTTTTTT.